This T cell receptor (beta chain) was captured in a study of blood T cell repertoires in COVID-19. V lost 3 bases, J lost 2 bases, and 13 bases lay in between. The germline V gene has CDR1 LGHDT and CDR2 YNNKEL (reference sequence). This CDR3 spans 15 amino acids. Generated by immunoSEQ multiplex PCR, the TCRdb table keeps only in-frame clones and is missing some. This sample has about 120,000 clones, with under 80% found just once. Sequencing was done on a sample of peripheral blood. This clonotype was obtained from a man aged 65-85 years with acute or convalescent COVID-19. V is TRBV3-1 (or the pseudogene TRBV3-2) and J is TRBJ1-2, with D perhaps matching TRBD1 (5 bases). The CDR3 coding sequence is TGTGCCAGCAGCCACTACACGACAGTAAACTATGGCTACACCTTC. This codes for CASSHYTTVNYGYTF.